This is a list of T cell receptor beta chains from one sample in a study of blood T cell repertoires in COVID-19. TCRdb's copy holds only in-frame clones and misses some; the assay was immunoSEQ multiplex PCR. Of under 250,000 clones in the sample, approximately 80% were seen once. Sequencing was carried out using peripheral blood. These receptors were collected from a woman under 30 with acute or convalescent COVID-19. The CDR3 runs from the conserved cysteine through the conserved F or W. Each record gives: J gene, V gene, clone size, D gene, CDR3 DNA, CDR3 protein. A D gene is named only where the DNA matches it firmly. A clone size is listed for some rows: how often the clone was seen (once, few, many), or a class if it is expanded.

J gene: TRBJ1-2
V gene: TRBV10-3
clone size: few
D gene: TRBD1
CDR3 DNA: TGTGCCATCAGCGGTTCCCCCGACAGGGTCAACTATGGCTACACCTTC
CDR3 protein: CAISGSPDRVNYGYTF

J gene: TRBJ2-1
V gene: TRBV11-2
clone size: NA
D gene: TRBD2
CDR3 DNA: TGTGCCAGCAGCTTAGACTGGGGACTAGCGGTTTCCTACAATGAGCAGTTCTTC
CDR3 protein: CASSLDWGLAVSYNEQFF

J gene: TRBJ1-4
V gene: TRBV7-8
clone size: NA
D gene: NA
CDR3 DNA: TGTGCCAGCAACCCTCAGGATGGGGGGGCTAGTATTGAAAAACTGTTTTTT
CDR3 protein: CASNPQDGGASIEKLFF

J gene: TRBJ2-2
V gene: TRBV10-3
clone size: NA
D gene: NA
CDR3 DNA: TGTGCCATCAGCGACAGGACCGGGGAGCTGTTTTTT
CDR3 protein: CAISDRTGELFF

J gene: TRBJ2-7
V gene: TRBV25-1
clone size: NA
D gene: NA
CDR3 DNA: TGTGCCAGCAGTGAGGAGAGGGCACCGGGCGAGCAGTACTTC
CDR3 protein: CASSEERAPGEQYF

J gene: TRBJ2-5
V gene: TRBV28
clone size: many
D gene: TRBD2
CDR3 DNA: TGTGCCACACGAACGAGCGTTAGCTTTGAGGGACTAGCGGAGACCCAGTACTTC
CDR3 protein: CATRTSVSFEGLAETQYF

J gene: TRBJ1-1
V gene: TRBV29-1
clone size: NA
D gene: TRBD1
CDR3 DNA: TGCAGCGCTCAGGGGGTTGGGGCCACTGAAGCTTTCTTT
CDR3 protein: CSAQGVGATEAFF

J gene: TRBJ2-5
V gene: TRBV7-2
clone size: few
D gene: NA
CDR3 DNA: TGTGCCAGCACCTACTCAGGGTCTCAAGAGACCCAGTACTTC
CDR3 protein: CASTYSGSQETQYF

J gene: TRBJ1-6
V gene: TRBV5-1
clone size: NA
D gene: NA
CDR3 DNA: TGCGCCAGCAGCCCAAGGGAGGGGGGTAATTCACCCCTCCACTTT
CDR3 protein: CASSPREGGNSPLHF

J gene: TRBJ1-1
V gene: TRBV27
clone size: NA
D gene: TRBD1
CDR3 DNA: TGTGCCAGCAGGTTAACAGGGGGTGCGGTGGCTTTCTTT
CDR3 protein: CASRLTGGAVAFF

J gene: TRBJ2-2
V gene: TRBV19
clone size: NA
D gene: NA
CDR3 DNA: TGTGCCAGTAGTATGGGGGGTGTTCTCTTTGCCGGGGAGCTGTTTTTT
CDR3 protein: CASSMGGVLFAGELFF

J gene: TRBJ2-5
V gene: TRBV5-1
clone size: NA
D gene: TRBD1
CDR3 DNA: TGCGCCAGCAGCTTGGCATTTGGGACAGCCCAACAAGAGACCCAGTACTTC
CDR3 protein: CASSLAFGTAQQETQYF

J gene: TRBJ1-1
V gene: TRBV13
clone size: NA
D gene: TRBD1
CDR3 DNA: TGTGCCAGCAGCCCCCAGGGGGGCGGGCGTAACACTGAAGCTTTCTTT
CDR3 protein: CASSPQGGGRNTEAFF

J gene: TRBJ2-1
V gene: TRBV5-1
clone size: NA
D gene: NA
CDR3 DNA: TGCGCCAGCAGCTTGCCTCGAGGGAGAGGTACCCACAATGAGCAGTTCTTC
CDR3 protein: CASSLPRGRGTHNEQFF

J gene: TRBJ1-1
V gene: TRBV30
clone size: NA
D gene: NA
CDR3 DNA: TGTGCCTGGATGGGAGGGCCCACTGAAGCTTTCTTT
CDR3 protein: CAWMGGPTEAFF

J gene: TRBJ2-5
V gene: TRBV9
clone size: NA
D gene: TRBD1
CDR3 DNA: TGTGCCAGCAGCGGGACAGGGGGCGGTGAGACCCAGTACTTC
CDR3 protein: CASSGTGGGETQYF

J gene: TRBJ2-4
V gene: TRBV18
clone size: NA
D gene: NA
CDR3 DNA: TGTGCCAGCTCCCCCGGGGGGCAAGGCAAAAACATTCAGTACTTC
CDR3 protein: CASSPGGQGKNIQYF

J gene: TRBJ1-3
V gene: TRBV5-6
clone size: NA
D gene: NA
CDR3 DNA: TGTGCCAGCAGCTTGTTGGGCAGGATAGGAAACACCATATATTTT
CDR3 protein: CASSLLGRIGNTIYF

J gene: TRBJ2-1
V gene: TRBV4-3
clone size: NA
D gene: NA
CDR3 DNA: TGCGCCAGCAGCCAAGAGGACTATCTTGAGCAGTTCTTC
CDR3 protein: CASSQEDYLEQFF

J gene: TRBJ1-5
V gene: TRBV9
clone size: NA
D gene: NA
CDR3 DNA: TGTGCCAGCAGCGCCCTCGGGTCCAATCAGCCCCAGCATTTT
CDR3 protein: CASSALGSNQPQHF

J gene: TRBJ2-1
V gene: TRBV11-2
clone size: NA
D gene: TRBD1
CDR3 DNA: TGTGCCAGCAGCTGGCGGACAGGCCGATACAATGAGCAGTTCTTC
CDR3 protein: CASSWRTGRYNEQFF

J gene: TRBJ2-1
V gene: TRBV30
clone size: NA
D gene: TRBD2
CDR3 DNA: TGTGCCAGCACGCAAGAGGGACTAGCGGGGGTGCGGTTCTTC
CDR3 protein: CASTQEGLAGVRFF

J gene: TRBJ2-5
V gene: TRBV5-6
clone size: NA
D gene: NA
CDR3 DNA: TGTGCCAGCAGCTTGGTACCCGGGGGCCAAGAGACCCAGTACTTC
CDR3 protein: CASSLVPGGQETQYF

J gene: TRBJ2-7
V gene: TRBV7-9
clone size: NA
D gene: NA
CDR3 DNA: TGTGCCAGCAGCTTGGCCCCGAGGGCTAGCGCCAGCTCCTACGAGCAGTACTTC
CDR3 protein: CASSLAPRASASSYEQYF

J gene: TRBJ2-1
V gene: TRBV6-5
clone size: NA
D gene: TRBD2
CDR3 DNA: TGTGCCAGCAGCCAGCGGGAGATGTATGAGCAGTTCTTC
CDR3 protein: CASSQREMYEQFF

J gene: TRBJ2-7
V gene: TRBV5-6
clone size: NA
D gene: NA
CDR3 DNA: TGTGCCAGCAGCTCTTTAGGTTTGGGACTGCCTTACCTCGAGCAGTACTTC
CDR3 protein: CASSSLGLGLPYLEQYF

J gene: TRBJ1-3
V gene: TRBV3-1/TRBV3-2
clone size: NA
D gene: TRBD1
CDR3 DNA: TGTGCCAGCAGCCAGAACCCGGACAGGGGGAGTGGAAACACCATATATTTT
CDR3 protein: CASSQNPDRGSGNTIYF

J gene: TRBJ1-1
V gene: TRBV10-3
clone size: few
D gene: NA
CDR3 DNA: TGTGCCATCAAGGCGGGGCAAGACACTGAAGCTTTCTTT
CDR3 protein: CAIKAGQDTEAFF

J gene: TRBJ2-1
V gene: TRBV5-8
clone size: NA
D gene: NA
CDR3 DNA: TGTGCCAGCGGACGGGCCACCAGCGGCCCTTACAATGAGCAGTTCTTC
CDR3 protein: CASGRATSGPYNEQFF

J gene: TRBJ2-1
V gene: TRBV10-3
clone size: NA
D gene: NA
CDR3 DNA: TGTGCCATCAGTGAGTCGAGCAATGAGCAGTTCTTC
CDR3 protein: CAISESSNEQFF

J gene: TRBJ2-3
V gene: TRBV7-2
clone size: NA
D gene: TRBD2
CDR3 DNA: TGTGCCAGCACTCGACCGGGAGGAAGCACAGATACGCAGTATTTT
CDR3 protein: CASTRPGGSTDTQYF

J gene: TRBJ2-3
V gene: TRBV2
clone size: NA
D gene: TRBD2
CDR3 DNA: TGTGCCAGCAGTGAGGAGGGACTAGTCCCTCGGACAGATACGCAGTATTTT
CDR3 protein: CASSEEGLVPRTDTQYF

J gene: TRBJ2-4
V gene: TRBV7-2
clone size: NA
D gene: NA
CDR3 DNA: TGTGCCAGCAGCTTAGGCACAGGGTCAGAAGCCAAAAACATTCAGTACTTC
CDR3 protein: CASSLGTGSEAKNIQYF

J gene: TRBJ2-7
V gene: TRBV6-1
clone size: NA
D gene: NA
CDR3 DNA: TGTGCCAGCAGTGAACCCGCTAGCGCCTCCTACGAGCAGTACTTC
CDR3 protein: CASSEPASASYEQYF

J gene: TRBJ2-4
V gene: TRBV28
clone size: NA
D gene: TRBD1
CDR3 DNA: TGTGCCAGCAGTATACAGGGGGCGGCCAAAAACATTCAGTACTTC
CDR3 protein: CASSIQGAAKNIQYF

J gene: TRBJ2-1
V gene: TRBV28
clone size: NA
D gene: TRBD2
CDR3 DNA: TGTGCCAGCATGAGTTGGACTAGGCAGTTCTTC
CDR3 protein: CASMSWTRQFF

J gene: TRBJ1-1
V gene: TRBV11-2
clone size: NA
D gene: NA
CDR3 DNA: TGTGCCAGCAGCCCGCGGACAGTCCAGAACACTGAAGCTTTCTTT
CDR3 protein: CASSPRTVQNTEAFF

J gene: TRBJ1-5
V gene: TRBV6-5
clone size: NA
D gene: NA
CDR3 DNA: TGTGCCAGCAGAGGGACAAACAATCAGCCCCAGCATTTT
CDR3 protein: CASRGTNNQPQHF

J gene: TRBJ1-2
V gene: TRBV2
clone size: NA
D gene: NA
CDR3 DNA: TGTGCCAGCATCCAGGGCGCGACGGGCTACACCTTC
CDR3 protein: CASIQGATGYTF

J gene: TRBJ2-7
V gene: TRBV7-9
clone size: NA
D gene: TRBD2
CDR3 DNA: TGTGCCAGCAGCGCACGGGGGGTCCACGAGCAGTACTTC
CDR3 protein: CASSARGVHEQYF

J gene: TRBJ2-7
V gene: TRBV6-5
clone size: NA
D gene: TRBD1
CDR3 DNA: TGTGCCAGCAACGACAGGGGGCGCGGCTACGAGCAGTACTTC
CDR3 protein: CASNDRGRGYEQYF

J gene: TRBJ2-1
V gene: TRBV12-3/TRBV12-4
clone size: NA
D gene: TRBD2
CDR3 DNA: TGTGCCAGCAGTTTGGGACTAATCAATGAGCAGTTCTTC
CDR3 protein: CASSLGLINEQFF

J gene: TRBJ1-2
V gene: TRBV6-5
clone size: NA
D gene: NA
CDR3 DNA: TGTGCCAGCAGGACCTTGACCAGGAACTATGGCTACACCTTC
CDR3 protein: CASRTLTRNYGYTF

J gene: TRBJ2-7
V gene: TRBV6-5
clone size: NA
D gene: NA
CDR3 DNA: TGTGCCAGCAGCGACCCCCCGCAGGGGAGATACGAGCAGTACTTC
CDR3 protein: CASSDPPQGRYEQYF

J gene: TRBJ2-7
V gene: TRBV9
clone size: NA
D gene: NA
CDR3 DNA: TGTGCCAGCAGCGTAGAGTCTGGAGGACTCGGAACCTACGAGCAGTACTTC
CDR3 protein: CASSVESGGLGTYEQYF